This passage covers 28 T cell receptor beta chains from one sample sequenced in a study of T cell responses to AZD1222 COVID-19 vaccine. Only in-frame clones appear in the TCRdb table, and some are missing; sequencing was by immunoSEQ multiplex PCR. The repertoire holds roughly 150,000 clones, with about nine tenths as singletons. Specimen: peripheral blood, collected on day 0 of AZD1222 vaccination. The receptors here all came from an adult in good health.

The J gene is TRBJ2-1, the V gene TRBV7-3; D is perhaps TRBD1 (6 bases). Looked up from germline, CDR1 is SGHTA and CDR2 is FQGTGA. With 0 bases removed from V and 2 bases from J, the gap between germline ends came to 8 bases. CDR3 length equals 15 residues. The CDR3 bases are TGTGCCAGCAGCTTAACCAGGGGACCCTACAATGAGCAGTTCTTC. Amino acids: CASSLTRGPYNEQFF. The full variable domain, rest sourced from reference TRBV7-3 and TRBJ2-1, is GAGVSQTPSNKVTEKGKYVELRCDPISGHTALYWYRQSLGQGPEFLIYFQGTGAADDSGLPNDRFFAVRPEGSVSTLKIQRTERGDSAVYLCASSLTRGPYNEQFFGPGTRLTVL.

The chain is built from TRBV9 and TRBJ2-1; D possibly matches TRBD1 or TRBD2 (5 bases each). This CDR3 has 15 residues. Deletions cut 4 bases from V and 6 bases from J, with 17 bases between. Germline-derived CDR1 and CDR2 are SGDLS and YYNGEE. CDR3 region: CASSRSGTHANEQFF. In DNA, the CDR3 is TGTGCCAGCAGCAGATCCGGGACCCACGCCAATGAGCAGTTCTTC.

This clone was observed a single time. The rearrangement links TRBV7-2 to TRBJ2-5; TRBD1 might be the D (6 bases). V was trimmed by 0 bases and J by 1 base, leaving 12 bases between them. The germline V gene has CDR1 SGHTA and CDR2 FQGNSA. The length of the CDR3 is 16 residues. The CDR3 loop reads CASSLALVQGQETQYF. The CDR3 region has the DNA TGTGCCAGCAGCTTAGCGCTTGTACAGGGCCAAGAGACCCAGTACTTC.

V is TRBV7-6 and J is TRBJ2-2, with 10 bases identical to TRBD2. The junction had 4 bases not matched to a gene; V was cut back by 0 bases and J by 3 bases. CDR1 and CDR2 from the germline V gene are SGHVS and FNYEAQ. CDR3 length: 17 amino acids. The CDR3 coding sequence is TGTGCCAGCAGCTTAGCCCTAGCGGGAGCGTACACCGGGGAGCTGTTTTTT. Translation gives CASSLALAGAYTGELFF. The entire variable domain, with the rest obtained from reference TRBV7-6 and TRBJ2-2, is as follows: GAGVSQSPRYKVTKRGQDVALRCDPISGHVSLYWYRQALGQGPEFLTYFNYEAQQDKSGLPNDRFSAERPEGSISTLTIQRTEQRDSAMYRCASSLALAGAYTGELFFGEGSRLTVL.

V usage is TRBV15 and J usage is TRBJ2-5, with 9 bases fitting TRBD1. Trimming at V came to 1 base and at J to 5 bases, leaving 8 bases not matched to a gene. The CDR3 runs to 16 residues. Germline lookup yields CDR1 LNHNV and CDR2 YYDKDF (reference sequence). The CDR3 DNA reads as TGTGCCACCAGCAGAGTAAGACAGGGGGGACTGGAGACCCAGTACTTC. It translates to CATSRVRQGGLETQYF.

The rearrangement links TRBV15 to TRBJ2-5; D gene uncertain. V was cut by 3 bases and J by 2 bases, with 1 base left in between. The CDR3 covers 11 residues. Germline-derived CDR1 and CDR2 are LNHNV and YYDKDF (reference sequence). The CDR3 DNA is TGTGCCACCAGCAGTCAAGAGACCCAGTACTTC. Its protein product is CATSSQETQYF.

This clone was found once. The V gene is TRBV27, the J gene TRBJ2-1, with TRBD2 matching over 10 bases. CDR1 is MNHEY and CDR2 is SMNVEV in the germline V gene (reference sequence). The V segment lost 2 bases and the J segment 6 bases; nucleotides outside the gene matches: 7. The CDR3 consists of 16 residues. The CDR3 sequence: CASSLTSGNVANEQFF. The CDR3 DNA reads TGTGCCAGCAGTTTAACTAGCGGGAACGTAGCCAATGAGCAGTTCTTC.

The chain uses TRBV28 and TRBJ1-4, with a tentative D call TRBD1 (6 bases). The V end lost 1 base, the J end lost 8 bases, and 14 bases lay between the germline ends. CDR3 length equals 15 residues. Germline values: CDR1 MDHEN, CDR2 SYDVKM. DNA for the CDR3: TGTGCCAGCAGTTTATACAGGGCCGGGGTGGAAAAACTGTTTTTT. Protein: CASSLYRAGVEKLFF.

This clone was observed once. The chain is built from TRBV9 and TRBJ2-1; 8 bases align to TRBD1. Per the germline V gene, CDR1 is SGDLS and CDR2 is YYNGEE. This CDR3 region has 14 residues. Unmatched junction bases numbered 5, after V lost 0 bases and J lost 9 bases. The CDR3 DNA reads TGTGCCAGCAGCGTAGTCGGACAGGGATTTGAGCAGTTCTTC. Protein product: CASSVVGQGFEQFF.

The chain links TRBV7-9 to TRBJ1-2; D unclear. This CDR3 region has 12 residues. V was trimmed by 4 bases and J by 7 bases, leaving 10 bases between them. Germline CDR1 reads SEHNR; CDR2 reads FQNEAQ (reference sequence). CDR3 coding DNA: TGTGCCAGCAGCTCAAACAGTGCTGGCTACACCTTC. Protein sequence: CASSSNSAGYTF. Full variable domain (remainder filled in from reference TRBV7-9 and TRBJ1-2): DTGVSQNPRHKITKRGQNVTFRCDPISEHNRLYWYRQTLGQGPEFLTYFQNEAQLEKSRLLSDRFSAERPKGSFSTLEIQRTEQGDSAMYLCASSSNSAGYTFGSGTRLTVV.

V is TRBV5-6 and J is TRBJ2-3; 8 positions agree with TRBD1. The germline V gene has CDR1 SGHDT and CDR2 YYEEEE. The length of the CDR3 is 15 residues. V was clipped by 3 bases and J by 2 bases; unmatched bases: 5. CDR3 protein: CASSYRDRNTDTQYF. CDR3 in DNA: TGTGCCAGCAGCTACCGGGACAGGAACACAGATACGCAGTATTTT.

CDR3 in amino acids: CASSQGGISPDTQGRAYNEQFF. The DNA for the CDR3 is TGTGCCAGCAGCCAAGGAGGAATCTCTCCGGACACACAAGGTCGTGCCTACAATGAGCAGTTCTTC. V gene TRBV3-1 (or the pseudogene TRBV3-2) combines with J gene TRBJ2-1; D is possibly TRBD1 (5 bases). Trimming removed 1 base at V and 2 bases at J, with 30 bases between. Germline CDR1 LGHDT, CDR2 YNNKEL (reference sequence). The CDR3 is made up of 22 amino acids.

The V and J genes are TRBV4-1 and TRBJ2-5, with 7 nucleotides matching TRBD2. Per germline, CDR1 MGHRA and CDR2 YSYEKL. The ends lost 0 bases at V and 1 base at J; junction bases unmatched: 5. The CDR3 covers 16 residues. CDR3 DNA: TGCGCCAGCAGCCAAGATAGTAGCGGGCCCCAAGAGACCCAGTACTTC. Encoded protein: CASSQDSSGPQETQYF.

The chain joins TRBV15 to TRBJ2-7; D possibly uses TRBD1 or TRBD2 (5 bases each). The CDR3 totals 14 residues. With 5 bases removed from V and 2 bases from J, the gap between germline ends came to 13 bases. The germline V gene encodes CDR1 LNHNV and CDR2 YYDKDF (reference sequence). CDR3 in amino acids: CATSDRDLAYEQYF. DNA of the CDR3: TGTGCCACCAGCGACCGGGACCTAGCCTACGAGCAGTACTTC.

This clone was found once. V usage is TRBV6-5 and J usage is TRBJ2-1, with D hard to call. This CDR3 is 15 amino acids long. The ends were cut back, 7 bases at V and 9 bases at J, with 22 bases in the middle. From germline, CDR1 is MNHEY and CDR2 SVGAGI. The CDR3 region is CASTAVPAAFSEQFF. The CDR3 nucleotides are TGTGCCAGCACCGCAGTCCCGGCCGCTTTTAGTGAGCAGTTCTTC.

This rearrangement joins TRBV28 to TRBJ1-5; D possibly corresponds to TRBD1 (6 bases). The germline V and J ends were trimmed by 6 bases and 3 bases, with 15 bases remaining between them. Germline loops: CDR1 MDHEN, CDR2 SYDVKM. This CDR3 is built from 15 residues. The CDR3 protein is CASRPPGQLNQPQHF. The CDR3 DNA follows: TGTGCCAGCAGGCCCCCGGGACAACTCAATCAGCCCCAGCATTTT. Looking up the rest from reference TRBV28 and TRBJ1-5 gives the full variable domain: DVKVTQSSRYLVKRTGEKVFLECVQDMDHENMFWYRQDPGLGLRLIYFSYDVKMKEKGDIPEGYSVSREKKERFSLILESASTNQTSMYLCASRPPGQLNQPQHFGDGTRLSIL.

The rearrangement joins TRBV27 to TRBJ2-7; D gene unclear. The CDR3 loop spans 13 amino acids. Trimming removed 6 bases from V and 1 base from J, with 10 bases in between. The V gene's germline CDR1 is MNHEY and CDR2 SMNVEV (reference sequence). The CDR3 loop is CASSIGISYEQYF. DNA of the CDR3: TGTGCCAGCAGCATAGGGATATCCTACGAGCAGTACTTC.

The chain joins TRBV9 to TRBJ1-2, with TRBD1 matching over 8 bases. In germline, CDR1 is SGDLS, CDR2 YYNGEE. This CDR3 comprises 17 residues. The ends lost 3 bases at V and 0 bases at J; junction bases unmatched: 10. CDR3 in DNA: TGTGCCAGCAGCGAACCGGACAGGGCGCCTTCTAACTATGGCTACACCTTC. Translated, it gives CASSEPDRAPSNYGYTF.

This clone was seen only a few times. The V gene is TRBV4-2, the J gene TRBJ1-4; D gene uncertain. Germline V gene lookup returns CDR1 LGHNA and CDR2 YNFKEQ. There are 16 residues in the CDR3. The V end was cut by 0 bases, the J end by 8 bases, with 16 bases between. This CDR3 reads CASSQEARTINEKLFF. CDR3 coding DNA: TGTGCCAGCAGCCAAGAGGCGAGAACGATCAACGAAAAACTGTTTTTT.

The chain links TRBV29-1 to TRBJ1-1; no clear D. V was shortened by 4 bases and J by 5 bases, with 11 bases between the two germline ends. Germline V gene lookup returns CDR1 SQVTM and CDR2 ANQGSEA. This CDR3 spans 12 amino acids. CDR3 loop: CSVVLSGTEAFF. The CDR3 nucleotides are TGCAGCGTTGTACTATCGGGGACTGAAGCTTTCTTT.

The chain combines TRBV3-1 (or the pseudogene TRBV3-2) with TRBJ2-1, with 10 bases matching TRBD2. Germline V gene sequence: CDR1 LGHDT, CDR2 YNNKEL (reference sequence). V dropped 1 base and J dropped 6; count of bases not matched to a gene: 9. This CDR3 spans 17 amino acids. The CDR3 loop is CASSQAPLAGHSNEQFF. CDR3 nucleotides: TGTGCCAGCAGCCAAGCCCCACTAGCGGGGCACTCCAATGAGCAGTTCTTC.

This clone has just one count. The genes are TRBV13 and TRBJ1-6; tentatively, D is TRBD1 (6 bases). Trimming removed 5 bases at V and 4 bases at J, with 9 bases between. Germline V gives CDR1 PRHDT, CDR2 FYEKMQ (reference sequence). CDR3 length: 14 amino acids. CDR3 protein: CASSPTGYNSPLHF. As DNA, the CDR3 is TGTGCCAGCAGCCCTACAGGGTATAATTCACCCCTCCACTTT.

V is TRBV6-5 and J is TRBJ2-3; no definite D call. The CDR3 has 15 amino acids. Germline loops: CDR1 MNHEY, CDR2 SVGAGI. Trimming took 6 bases from V and 0 from J, leaving 13 bases between them. CDR3 sequence reads: CASSSSVRSTDTQYF. The CDR3 DNA is TGTGCCAGCAGCTCCTCAGTCCGTAGCACAGATACGCAGTATTTT.

This clone was found a few times. The chain combines TRBV6-4 with TRBJ2-3; 9 nucleotides match TRBD2. Per germline, CDR1 MRHNA and CDR2 SNTAGT. Trimming cost V 3 bases and J 6 bases; bases outside gene matches: 10. The CDR3 has 16 amino acids. CDR3 residues: CASSESAGGPSDTQYF. Here the CDR3 DNA reads TGTGCCAGCAGTGAATCGGCGGGAGGGCCATCGGATACGCAGTATTTT.

The V and J genes are TRBV2 and TRBJ2-1, with D possibly TRBD2 on 6 matching bases. Germline V gives CDR1 SNHLY, CDR2 FYNNEI. The CDR3 covers 14 residues. V lost 10 bases and J 2 bases, leaving 15 bases between the germline ends. CDR3 sequence (DNA): TGTGCCATCACGGGGGAGGTAACCTACAATGAGCAGTTCTTC. It translates to CAITGEVTYNEQFF.

In DNA, the CDR3 is TGCGCCAGCAGCCAAGACAGGGTGAACTCCTATAATTCACCCCTCCACTTT. Protein sequence: CASSQDRVNSYNSPLHF. This chain links TRBV4-1 with TRBJ1-6; D is possibly TRBD1 (5 bases). Trimming removed 0 bases at V and 0 bases at J, with 9 bases between. Germline-derived CDR1 and CDR2 are MGHRA and YSYEKL. The CDR3 is 17 residues long.

Only a few counts were recorded for this clone. The chain employs TRBV6-6 and TRBJ2-1, with 10 bases identical to TRBD2. The CDR3 has 16 amino acids. V gave up 8 bases and J gave up 0 bases; unmatched junction bases: 7. Per germline, CDR1 MNHNY and CDR2 SVGAGI (reference sequence). CDR3 sequence reads: CASRLGTSDSYNEQFF. In nucleotides, the CDR3 is TGTGCCAGCCGATTAGGGACTAGCGACTCCTACAATGAGCAGTTCTTC.

The rearrangement links TRBV5-6 to TRBJ1-2, with D unresolved. Per the germline V gene, CDR1 is SGHDT and CDR2 is YYEEEE. V lost 6 bases and J 4 bases, leaving 10 bases between the germline ends. This CDR3 is built from 12 residues. The CDR3 DNA sequence: TGTGCCAGCACCCAACTGTCCTATGGCTACACCTTC. Protein sequence: CASTQLSYGYTF. Together with reference TRBV5-6 and TRBJ1-2, the CDR3 gives the full variable domain: DAGVTQSPTHLIKTRGQQVTLRCSPKSGHDTVSWYQQALGQGPQFIFQYYEEEERQRGNFPDRFSGHQFPNYSSELNVNALLLGDSALYLCASTQLSYGYTFGSGTRLTVV.